This T cell receptor (beta chain) was documented in a study of T cell changes during pregnancy in multiple sclerosis. This CDR3 region has 14 residues. Germline values: CDR1 MNHNS, CDR2 SASEGT. With 4 bases clipped from V and 4 bases from J, the junction kept 0 bases outside the gene matches. This clone counts as medium-sized (0.01 to 0.1%). The table came from immunoSEQ multiplex PCR; TCRdb's copy has only in-frame clones and leaves some out. Counted here are 20,000 to 25,000 clones, 70% to 90% occurring once; the ten biggest clones make up around 7.6%. The chain links TRBV6-1 to TRBJ2-3, with TRBD2 matching over 12 bases. The clonotype was recovered from a female donor with multiple sclerosis, enrolled in a pregnancy study. Specimen: CD8+ T cells from peripheral blood mononuclear cells, collected before pregnancy. For the CDR3, the DNA is TGTGCCAGCAGTGGACTAGCGGGAGCAGATACGCAGTATTTT. Protein: CASSGLAGADTQYF.